These 4 T cell receptor beta chains came from one sample sequenced in a study of blood T cell repertoires in COVID-19. This table comes from immunoSEQ multiplex PCR, and its TCRdb copy is limited to in-frame clones, with some not included. The top ten clones hold around 13% of a sample with around 40,000 clones, approximately 85% of them seen once. The sequenced sample consisted of peripheral blood. Source of these receptors: a human donor in a cohort sampled during active COVID-19.

The CDR3 DNA is TGCGCCAGCAGCTCGGGACAGGGCCCTACCTACGAGCAGTACTTC. It yields the protein CASSSGQGPTYEQYF. The chain employs TRBV5-1 and TRBJ2-7; 9 bases match TRBD1. Per germline, CDR1 SGHRS and CDR2 YFSETQ. V was clipped by 3 bases and J by 2 bases; unmatched bases: 6. The CDR3 runs 15 residues.

The rearrangement joins TRBV7-9 to TRBJ2-3, with D maybe TRBD2 (5 bases). Per the germline V gene, CDR1 is SEHNR and CDR2 is FQNEAQ (reference sequence). The CDR3 loop spans 16 amino acids. V shed 5 bases and J shed 4 bases, with 19 bases lying between them. In nucleotides, the CDR3 is TGTGCCAGCAGCCTCTCAGGCCGGGGATTGGCAGATACGCAGTATTTT. This codes for CASSLSGRGLADTQYF.

CDR3 region: CASSGLVPGTDTQYF. The CDR3 DNA is TGTGCCAGCAGCGGACTAGTTCCTGGCACAGATACGCAGTATTTT. The chain links TRBV3-1 (or the pseudogene TRBV3-2) to TRBJ2-3; 7 bases fit TRBD2. The CDR3 is made up of 15 amino acids. CDR1 is LGHDT and CDR2 is YNNKEL in the germline V gene (reference sequence). Trimming cost V 5 bases and J 1 base; bases outside gene matches: 6.

CDR3 nucleotides: TGCAGCGTAGCACCCGGGACGGGGGGGAACATTCAGTACTTC. Translating it yields CSVAPGTGGNIQYF. The chain uses TRBV29-1 and TRBJ2-4, with TRBD2 matching over 8 bases. J lost 7 bases, V lost 6 bases, and 11 bases had no gene match. Germline lookup yields CDR1 SQVTM and CDR2 ANQGSEA. This CDR3 spans 14 amino acids. Based on the CDR3 plus reference TRBV29-1 and TRBJ2-4, the full variable domain is SAVISQKPSRDICQRGTSLTIQCQVDSQVTMMFWYRQQPGQSLTLIATANQGSEATYESGFVIDKFPISRPNLTFSTLTVSNMSPEDSSIYLCSVAPGTGGNIQYFGAGTRLSVL.